This is a list of T cell receptor beta chains from one sample in a study of tumor-infiltrating lymphocytes in primary liver carcinoma. TCRdb analysed the multiplex PCR reads with MiXCR anew, one entry per CDR3 protein. The sample holds fewer than 250,000 distinct CDR3 sequences, about 85% seen once. Sample: tumor tissue from primary liver carcinoma. The receptors derive from a man aged 35-49 years with primary liver carcinoma and hepatitis B virus infection. Both conserved end residues are part of each CDR3. The D gene is left open where the match is weak. Rows give clone size only sometimes, using once, few, many, or a class for an expanded clone.

J gene	V gene	D gene	clone size	CDR3 DNA	CDR3 protein
TRBJ1-1	TRBV28	.	once	TGTGCGACCAACCTTGGAACAGTGAACACTGAAGCTTTCTTT	CATNLGTVNTEAFF
TRBJ2-7	TRBV29-1	.	.	TGCAGCGCAAACTTTGATACATACGAGCAGTGCTTC	CSANFDTYEQCF
TRBJ2-4	TRBV20-1	.	.	TGCAGTGCTATAGCAACCACGGAGGATTGGGACATTCTGTACTTC	CSAIATTEDWDILYF
TRBJ2-7	TRBV28	.	.	TGTGCCAGCGGACTCCCTCCGGAGGGGGAAGGGGAGCAGTACTTC	CASGLPPEGEGEQYF
TRBJ2-1	TRBV11-3	.	.	TGTGGCAGCAGCACAGGCGTCTCGAACAATGGGCAGTTCTTC	CGSSTGVSNNGQFF
TRBJ1-6	TRBV11-2	.	.	TGTGCCAGCACCCGCGAGCACAGGGCCTATTCACCCCTCCACTTT	CASTREHRAYSPLHF
TRBJ2-2	TRBV24-1	.	.	TGTGCCACCATGGCGGCGGGAACGGCCACCGGGGAGCTGTTTTTT	CATMAAGTATGELFF
TRBJ2-5	TRBV5-4	.	.	TGTGACAGCAGCTTGAACGGGGGCGGCCAAGAGACCCACTACTTC	CDSSLNGGGQETHYF
TRBJ1-2	TRBV4-2	.	many	TGTGCCAGCAGCCCCGAGGGGGGAAGCAGCTATGGCTACACCTTC	CASSPEGGSSYGYTF
TRBJ1-2	TRBV12-3/TRBV12-4	TRBD1	.	TGTGCCAGCACCCCAGGGGGAGAAAACTATGACTACATCTTC	CASTPGGENYDYIF
TRBJ1-5	TRBV12-3/TRBV12-4	TRBD1	.	TGTGCCAGCAGTATAACTCCGGGACAGGGCAGTCAGCCCCAGCATTTT	CASSITPGQGSQPQHF
TRBJ2-2	TRBV5-1	.	many	TGCGCCAGCAGCTTGGTAGAAAAGAACACCGGGGAGCTGTTTTTT	CASSLVEKNTGELFF
TRBJ2-5	TRBV5-5	.	.	TGTGCCAGCATCTGGGGGGAGCGCGGGGAGACCCAGTACTTC	CASIWGERGETQYF
TRBJ1-3	TRBV12-3/TRBV12-4	.	.	TGTGCCAGCAGTTTTGGGGCAGCAACAGGAAACAGAATATATTTT	CASSFGAATGNRIYF
TRBJ2-5	TRBV11-2	.	.	TGTGCCAGCAGCCCCTGGCCAGCCCCAGGGGTGGCCCAGTACTTC	CASSPWPAPGVAQYF
TRBJ2-1	TRBV29-1	.	.	TGCAGCTCAGAACAAGTGGTGGGTGAGCAGTTCTTC	CSSEQVVGEQFF
TRBJ2-2	TRBV4-1	TRBD2	.	TGCGCCAGCAGCCAAGACCGACTAGCGGGAGAAATCGGGGAGCTGTTTTTT	CASSQDRLAGEIGELFF
TRBJ2-2	TRBV11-3	.	once	TGTGCCAGCAGCCCCGGACTGGCGGGCTACACCGCGGAGTTGTTTTTT	CASSPGLAGYTAELFF
TRBJ2-5	TRBV5-8	TRBD2	.	TGTGCCAGCAGCTTCGGGACTAGCGGAGATACCCAGTACTTT	CASSFGTSGDTQYF
TRBJ1-6	TRBV11-1	.	.	TGTGCCAGCAGCCGGACACTGGTTTCGTCCCTCAACTTT	CASSRTLVSSLNF
TRBJ2-4	TRBV6-4	.	many	TGTGCCAGCAGTGACTCAGGGGAAAACATTCAGTACTTC	CASSDSGENIQYF
TRBJ2-2	TRBV11-2	.	.	TGTGCCAGCAGTCAAGGTGTGGCCTGGGAGTTGTTTTTT	CASSQGVAWELFF
TRBJ2-6	TRBV28	TRBD2	.	TGTGCCAGTACGGGGGGGAACTTTGGGGCCAACGTCCTGACTTTC	CASTGGNFGANVLTF
TRBJ1-3	TRBV29-1	.	.	TGCAGTGCAAAGGATAATGGAGACACCATATATTTT	CSAKDNGDTIYF
TRBJ2-2	TRBV4-3	TRBD2	.	TGCGCCAGCAGCCTAGATAGCCCGGGACTAGTGGGCCTGAGGGAGCTGTTTTTT	CASSLDSPGLVGLRELFF
TRBJ2-6	TRBV11-2	.	.	TGTGTCAGCAGCATGGGGGGAGACAGAGGCATTTCCCTCTCTGGGGTCAACGTCCTGACTTTC	CVSSMGGDRGISLSGVNVLTF
TRBJ2-5	TRBV4-2	.	.	TGTGCCAGCAGTCAAGATCCAGGGCAGCAGACCCAGTACTTC	CASSQDPGQQTQYF
TRBJ2-7	TRBV11-1	.	.	TGTCCCAGCATCTGGACCTCATACGAGCAGTACTTC	CPSIWTSYEQYF
TRBJ2-1	TRBV7-8	.	.	TGTGCCAGCAGCGCCCTGCCCCAGAGCTCCTTCAATGAGCAGTTCTTC	CASSALPQSSFNEQFF
TRBJ2-1	TRBV29-1	TRBD2	.	TGCAGCGTCCCTAGCGGGAGTCTTGAACAGCTCTTC	CSVPSGSLEQLF
TRBJ1-5	TRBV6-2/TRBV6-3	.	.	TGTGCCAACGGTTACCGGGCCGAGCAACCCCAGCATTTC	CANGYRAEQPQHF
TRBJ2-2	TRBV6-6	.	.	TGTGGCATCTCCGGCGCCCGATGGACCGGGGAGCTGTTTTTT	CGISGARWTGELFF
TRBJ1-1	TRBV4-2	.	.	TGTGCCAGCAGCCAAGATCGCGGGAACATTGAAGCTTTCTTT	CASSQDRGNIEAFF
TRBJ2-4	TRBV11-1	TRBD2	.	TGTGCCTGCAGCTTTCCCGAGACAAGCGGGACCAAAAACATACAGTACTTC	CACSFPETSGTKNIQYF
TRBJ2-3	TRBV19	TRBD2	few	TGTGCCAGTACTCCAACCGGGACTACCTACACAGATACGCAGTATTTT	CASTPTGTTYTDTQYF
TRBJ2-1	TRBV6-1	TRBD2	.	TGTGCTAGCAGTAACGGGACTAGCGGCCAACGGGAGCAGTTCTTC	CASSNGTSGQREQFF
TRBJ2-1	TRBV11-3	.	.	TGTACCAGCAGCTTAGGCGTACAGGGACTCTCCCACAATGAGCAGGTCTTC	CTSSLGVQGLSHNEQVF
TRBJ2-7	TRBV29-1	.	.	TGCAACGTTGAAGACTCCTCTCCCTCCTACGAGCAGTGCTTC	CNVEDSSPSYEQCF
TRBJ2-7	TRBV11-2	.	few	TGTGCCAACAGTCTCGGGGGATACGAGCAGTACTTC	CANSLGGYEQYF
TRBJ2-6	TRBV4-2	.	.	TGCACCAGCAGCCAAGATGGGTTGCGCTCTGGGGCCAACGTCCTGACTTTC	CTSSQDGLRSGANVLTF
TRBJ2-3	TRBV11-1	.	.	TGTGCTAGTAGTTTGCCGAGGGAGAGCACAGATACGAAGTATTTT	CASSLPRESTDTKYF
TRBJ2-1	TRBV11-1	.	.	TGTGCAAGCAGCTCGACCGGGTGGGGGGATAATGAGCAGTTCTTC	CASSSTGWGDNEQFF
TRBJ2-2	TRBV6-5	.	.	TGTGCCAGCAGTTACGGGGCGAACACCGGGGAGCTGTTTTTT	CASSYGANTGELFF